The T cell receptor (beta chain) described here comes from a study of blood T cell repertoires in COVID-19. For the study at large: Samples came from the United States, Italy and Spain, spanning acute and convalescent COVID-19.

Original data processing: The authors estimated nucleated cell counts from reference gene primer amplification. The method was immunoSEQ multiplex PCR; TCRdb's version includes in-frame clones alone and lacks a portion of them. The V and J calls and clone size are taken from that table; D and trimming were inferred from the DNA. In the table there are around 250,000 clones, about 86% of which are singletons. The germline gives CDR1 SGHTA, CDR2 FQGTGA. V trimming: 5 bases; J trimming: 4 bases; junction bases outside the gene matches: 12. This CDR3 is 17 amino acids long. The sequencing input was peripheral blood. V usage is TRBV7-3 and J usage is TRBJ2-3; TRBD2 matches at 10 bases. The TCR comes from a man aged 55 to 69 with acute or convalescent COVID-19. CDR3 in DNA: TGTGCCAGCAGCCGGGGGGCTAGCGGGAGTTTTGCAGATACGCAGTATTTT. Protein sequence: CASSRGASGSFADTQYF.